This TCR beta chain was documented in a study of naive and memory T cell subsets. The CDR3 runs to 15 residues. Germline V gene lookup returns CDR1 SGHTA and CDR2 FQGTGA. Losses at the gene ends were 5 bases for V and 4 bases for J; bases not matched to a gene: 5. The sample holds one count of this clonotype. Reverse transcription of blood and skin TCR RNA was primed at alpha and beta constant regions. Amplification of ligated cDNA took four PCR rounds with SP2 and nested alpha and beta constant primers. MiXCR, applied by TCRdb to the 5' RACE reads, yields one record per CDR3 protein. Here the sample spans over 20,000 distinct CDR3 sequences, 20% to 25% being singletons. Whole blood, roughly 2.5 ml, came from adult healthy volunteers. An oligonucleotide containing a UMI was ligated to the 3' end of TCR cDNA. Input was about 1 to 1,100 ng of DNase-treated total RNA without cell sorting.

This TCR was sampled from a female donor in good health. V usage is TRBV7-3 and J usage is TRBJ1-3; 10 bases agree with TRBD1. CDR3 sequence (DNA): TGTGCCAGCAGCCCGACAGGGGGCCAAGGAAACACCATATATTTT. The encoded protein is CASSPTGGQGNTIYF.